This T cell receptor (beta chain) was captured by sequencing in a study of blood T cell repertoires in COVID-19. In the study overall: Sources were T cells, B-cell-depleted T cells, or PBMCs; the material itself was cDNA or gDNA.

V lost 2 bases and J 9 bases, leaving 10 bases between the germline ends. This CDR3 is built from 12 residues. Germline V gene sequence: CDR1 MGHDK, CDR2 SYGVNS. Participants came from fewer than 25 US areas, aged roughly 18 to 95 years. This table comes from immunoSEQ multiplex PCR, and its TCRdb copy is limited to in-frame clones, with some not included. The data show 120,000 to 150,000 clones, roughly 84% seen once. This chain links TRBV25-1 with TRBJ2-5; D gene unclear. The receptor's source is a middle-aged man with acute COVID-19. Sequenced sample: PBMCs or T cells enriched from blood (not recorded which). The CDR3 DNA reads TGTGCCAGCAGTGAAAATCTACAGCCCCAGTACTTC. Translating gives CASSENLQPQYF.